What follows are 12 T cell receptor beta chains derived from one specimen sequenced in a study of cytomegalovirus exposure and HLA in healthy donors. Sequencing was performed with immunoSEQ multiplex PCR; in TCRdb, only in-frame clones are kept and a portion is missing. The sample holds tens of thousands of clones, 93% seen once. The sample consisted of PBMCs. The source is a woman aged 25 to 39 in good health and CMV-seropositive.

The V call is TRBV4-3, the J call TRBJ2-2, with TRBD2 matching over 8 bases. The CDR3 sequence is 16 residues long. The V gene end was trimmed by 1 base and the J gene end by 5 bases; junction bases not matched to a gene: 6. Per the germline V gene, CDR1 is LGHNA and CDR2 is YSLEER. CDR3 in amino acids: CASSQAGGPGTGELFF. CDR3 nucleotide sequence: TGCGCCAGCAGCCAAGCGGGAGGGCCGGGGACCGGGGAGCTGTTTTTT.

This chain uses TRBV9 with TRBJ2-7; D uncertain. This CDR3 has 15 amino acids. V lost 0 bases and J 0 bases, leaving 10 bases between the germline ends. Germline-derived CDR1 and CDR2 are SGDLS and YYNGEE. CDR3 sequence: CASSVALAISYEQYF. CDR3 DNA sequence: TGTGCCAGCAGCGTAGCCCTGGCCATCTCCTACGAGCAGTACTTC. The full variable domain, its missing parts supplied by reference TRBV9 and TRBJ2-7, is DSGVTQTPKHLITATGQRVTLRCSPRSGDLSVYWYQQSLDQGLQFLIQYYNGEERAKGNILERFSAQQFPDLHSELNLSSLELGDSALYFCASSVALAISYEQYFGPGTRLTVT.

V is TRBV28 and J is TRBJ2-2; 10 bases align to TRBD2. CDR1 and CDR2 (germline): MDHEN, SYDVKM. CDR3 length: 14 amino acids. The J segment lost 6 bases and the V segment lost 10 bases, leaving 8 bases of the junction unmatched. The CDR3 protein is CATQAGGPPGELFF. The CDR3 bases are TGTGCCACCCAAGCGGGAGGGCCCCCCGGGGAGCTGTTTTTT.

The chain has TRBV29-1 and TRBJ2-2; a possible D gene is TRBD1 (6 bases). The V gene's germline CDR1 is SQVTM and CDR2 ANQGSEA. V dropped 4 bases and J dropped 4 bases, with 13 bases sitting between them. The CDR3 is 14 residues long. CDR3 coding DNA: TGCAGCGTTGGGAACAGGGCGGGCACCGGGGAGCTGTTTTTT. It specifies CSVGNRAGTGELFF.

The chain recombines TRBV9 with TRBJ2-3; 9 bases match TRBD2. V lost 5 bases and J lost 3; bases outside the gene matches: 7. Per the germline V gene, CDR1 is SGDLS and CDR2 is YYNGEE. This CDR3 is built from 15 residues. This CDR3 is CASSRAGGGTDTQYF. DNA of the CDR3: TGTGCCAGCAGTAGGGCGGGAGGGGGGACAGATACGCAGTATTTT.

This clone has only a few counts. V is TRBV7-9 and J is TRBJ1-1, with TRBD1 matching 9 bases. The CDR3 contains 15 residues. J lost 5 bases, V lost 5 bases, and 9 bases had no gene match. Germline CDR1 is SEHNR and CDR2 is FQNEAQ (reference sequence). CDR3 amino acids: CASSGQGNLRTEAFF. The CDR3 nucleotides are TGTGCCAGCAGCGGACAGGGGAATTTGAGGACTGAAGCTTTCTTT.

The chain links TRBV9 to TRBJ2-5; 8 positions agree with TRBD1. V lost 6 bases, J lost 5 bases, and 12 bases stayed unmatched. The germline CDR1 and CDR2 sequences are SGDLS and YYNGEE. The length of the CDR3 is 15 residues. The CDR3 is CASTKNTGGFETQYF. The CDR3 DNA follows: TGTGCCAGCACCAAAAATACAGGGGGTTTCGAGACCCAGTACTTC.

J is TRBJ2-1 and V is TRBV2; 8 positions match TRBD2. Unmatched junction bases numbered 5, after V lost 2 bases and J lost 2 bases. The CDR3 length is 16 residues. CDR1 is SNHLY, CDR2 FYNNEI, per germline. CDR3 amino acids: CASSETQTSAYNEQFF. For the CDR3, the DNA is TGTGCCAGCAGTGAAACCCAGACTAGCGCCTACAATGAGCAGTTCTTC.

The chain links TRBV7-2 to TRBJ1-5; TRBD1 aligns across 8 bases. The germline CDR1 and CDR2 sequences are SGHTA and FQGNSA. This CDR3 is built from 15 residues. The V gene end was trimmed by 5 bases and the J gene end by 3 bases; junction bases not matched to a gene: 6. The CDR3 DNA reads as TGTGCCAGCAGCCCTGGGGGACAGGTCAATCAGCCCCAGCATTTT. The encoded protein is CASSPGGQVNQPQHF.

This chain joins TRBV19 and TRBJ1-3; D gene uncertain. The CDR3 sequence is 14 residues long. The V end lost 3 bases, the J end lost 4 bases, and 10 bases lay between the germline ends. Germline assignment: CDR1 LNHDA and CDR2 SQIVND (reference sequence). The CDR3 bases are TGTGCCAGTAGTATTTTCGGAGGCGGAAACACCATATATTTT. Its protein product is CASSIFGGGNTIYF.

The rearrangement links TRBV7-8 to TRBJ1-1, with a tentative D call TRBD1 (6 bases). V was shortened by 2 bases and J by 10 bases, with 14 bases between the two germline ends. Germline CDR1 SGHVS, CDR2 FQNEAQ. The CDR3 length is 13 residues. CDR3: CASSLNLDRRAFF. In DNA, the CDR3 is TGTGCCAGCAGCTTAAATCTGGACAGAAGAGCTTTCTTT.

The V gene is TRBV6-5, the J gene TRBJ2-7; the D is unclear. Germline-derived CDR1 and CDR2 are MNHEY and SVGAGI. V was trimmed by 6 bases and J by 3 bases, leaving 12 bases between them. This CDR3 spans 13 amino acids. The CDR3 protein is CASRYGPLYEQYF. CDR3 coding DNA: TGTGCCAGCAGATATGGGCCGCTCTACGAGCAGTACTTC.